This T cell receptor (beta chain) was captured in a study of regulatory T cells in long-lasting Graves disease. At the level of the study: Antithyroid drug exposure in newly diagnosed Graves' patients had lasted under 3 months. Study-level points and caveats: Sample size, which was small, may have reduced accuracy. Persistent disease exhibited a predilection for TRBV28, TRBJ1-2 and TRBJ2-5.

This clonotype was counted many times. Its specificity is unknown. The CDR3 totals 14 residues. With 6 bases clipped from V and 6 bases from J, the junction kept 10 bases outside the gene matches. Germline assignment: CDR1 WNHNN and CDR2 SYGVQD (reference sequence). CDR3 regions were amplified by Arm-PCR using iRepertoire HTBI primers to build TCR beta libraries. MiXCR, applied by TCRdb to the multiplex PCR reads, yields one record per CDR3 protein. This sample has around 420,000 distinct CDR3 sequences, with 15% to 19% found just once. Time point noted: newly diagnosed GD, antithyroid drugs for less than 3 months. PBMC RNA was the source of the TCR library.

This clonotype was obtained from a female donor with Graves disease. Sequenced here: peripheral blood mononuclear cells (PBMCs), sampled at new diagnosis, from a patient treated with antithyroid drugs. The genes are TRBV10-1 and TRBJ1-1; 7 bases line up with TRBD1. CDR3 coding DNA: TGCGCCAGCAGCCAACTGACAGGGAGTGCTGAAGCTTTCTTT. Translating gives CASSQLTGSAEAFF.